This T cell receptor (beta chain) originates from a study of T cells expressing NK-cell markers. After re-calling the 5' RACE reads, TCRdb lists one entry per CDR3 protein, DNA absent. The table for this sample gives over 150,000 distinct CDR3 sequences. The CDR3 is 14 residues long. Germline assignment: CDR1 MGHRA and CDR2 YSYEKL. This receptor was taken from a woman aged 45-59 years in good health. Sequenced: blood T cells: a sorted CD56 or NKG2C T cell subset, CD4+ or CD8+ T cells, or bulk PBMC T cells (not recorded which). J is TRBJ1-2 and V is TRBV4-1; checking the TCRdb D call of TRBD1 is not possible without DNA. The CDR3 here is CASSHLGPILGYTF.